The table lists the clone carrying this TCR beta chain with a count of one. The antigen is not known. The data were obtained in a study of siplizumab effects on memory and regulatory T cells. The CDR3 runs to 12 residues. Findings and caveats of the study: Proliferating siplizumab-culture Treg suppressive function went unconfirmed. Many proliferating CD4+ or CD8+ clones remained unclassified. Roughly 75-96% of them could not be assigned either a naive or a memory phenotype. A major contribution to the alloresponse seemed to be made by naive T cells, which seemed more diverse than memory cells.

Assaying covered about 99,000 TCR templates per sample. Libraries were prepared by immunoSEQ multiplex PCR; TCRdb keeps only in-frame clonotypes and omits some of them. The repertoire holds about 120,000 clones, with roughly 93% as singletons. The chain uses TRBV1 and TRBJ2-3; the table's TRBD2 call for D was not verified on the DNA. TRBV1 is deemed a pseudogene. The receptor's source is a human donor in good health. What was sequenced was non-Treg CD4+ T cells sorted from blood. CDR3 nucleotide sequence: TGCACCAGCAGCCAAGCCCCTGATACGCAGTATTTT. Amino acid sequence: CTSSQAPDTQYF.